One sample yielded the 18 T cell receptor beta chains listed below, sequenced in a study of blood T cell repertoires in COVID-19. Profiled with immunoSEQ multiplex PCR; TCRdb holds only in-frame clones, not every one. The sample carries around 260,000 clones, around 89% recorded once. Sequencing was done on a sample of peripheral blood. Receptors originate from a man between 25 and 39 years old with acute or convalescent COVID-19.

CDR3 sequence reads: CAWISRGTNEKLFF. The CDR3 bases are TGTGCCTGGATTAGCAGGGGAACTAATGAAAAACTGTTTTTT. The chain joins TRBV30 to TRBJ1-4, with D maybe TRBD1 (6 bases). CDR1 and CDR2 from the germline V gene are GTSNPN and SVGIG (reference sequence). V gave up 4 bases and J gave up 1 base, with 10 bases separating them. The CDR3 is 14 residues long.

CDR3 protein: CASSYSGTGTDEQFF. The CDR3 DNA reads as TGTGCCAGCAGCTACTCCGGGACAGGAACGGATGAGCAGTTCTTC. The rearrangement uses TRBV13 and TRBJ2-1; 8 positions match TRBD1. V lost 4 bases, J lost 8 bases, and 10 bases stayed unmatched. The CDR3 is 15 amino acids. In germline, CDR1 is PRHDT, CDR2 FYEKMQ (reference sequence).

This chain connects TRBV28 to TRBJ1-1; TRBD1 is a possible D gene (5 bases). This CDR3 is built from 14 residues. The V end was cut by 4 bases, the J end by 0 bases, with 9 bases between. Germline loops: CDR1 MDHEN, CDR2 SYDVKM. CDR3 amino acids: CASSSGPMNTEAFF. The CDR3 DNA reads TGTGCCAGCAGTTCAGGGCCCATGAACACTGAAGCTTTCTTT.

V usage is TRBV4-2 and J usage is TRBJ2-7; the D gene is possibly TRBD2 (7 bases). Germline CDR1 LGHNA, CDR2 YNFKEQ. V shed 1 base and J shed 5 bases, with 15 bases lying between them. This CDR3 has 15 residues. CDR3 nucleotide sequence: TGTGCCAGCAGCCAAGTTCGAGGGGGGGCGGACGAGCAGTACTTC. This encodes CASSQVRGGADEQYF.

This chain uses TRBV27 with TRBJ2-7; a possible D gene is TRBD1 (6 bases). The CDR3 loop spans 14 amino acids. Trimming removed 4 bases from V and 8 bases from J, with 18 bases in between. The germline V gene has CDR1 MNHEY and CDR2 SMNVEV (reference sequence). The CDR3 DNA reads TGTGCCAGCAGTTCCGGGACAATTTTTACGAAGCAGTACTTC. Encoded protein: CASSSGTIFTKQYF.

The chain recombines TRBV9 with TRBJ2-2; 9 bases are shared with TRBD1. The germline V gene encodes CDR1 SGDLS and CDR2 YYNGEE. This CDR3 comprises 16 residues. V gave up 3 bases and J gave up 5 bases; unmatched junction bases: 8. The CDR3 here is CASSAGTGRGTGELFF. The CDR3 coding sequence is TGTGCCAGCAGCGCGGGGACAGGGAGAGGGACCGGGGAGCTGTTTTTT.

The chain couples TRBV9 to TRBJ1-1; TRBD1 might be the D (6 bases). CDR1 is SGDLS, CDR2 YYNGEE, per germline. CDR3 length: 17 amino acids. V was cut by 3 bases and J by 2 bases, with 20 bases left in between. The CDR3 region is CASSARSGERGNTEAFF. The DNA for the CDR3 is TGTGCCAGCAGCGCCCGTTCAGGGGAACGTGGAAACACTGAAGCTTTCTTT.

The chain recombines TRBV2 with TRBJ1-2; 8 bases match TRBD1. Losses at the gene ends were 3 bases for V and 5 bases for J; bases not matched to a gene: 2. The CDR3 has 13 residues. Germline V lookup: CDR1 SNHLY, CDR2 FYNNEI. CDR3 in DNA: TGTGCCAGCAGTGACCGACAGGGGTATGGCTACACCTTC. It yields the protein CASSDRQGYGYTF.

The chain joins TRBV10-3 to TRBJ1-3; D possibly corresponds to TRBD1 (5 bases). Deletions cut 11 bases from V and 8 bases from J, with 10 bases between. The CDR3 totals 10 residues. Germline V CDR1 and CDR2: ENHRY, SYGVKD. CDR3 in DNA: TGTGCCTCCTCGGGGGACACCATATATTTT. Amino acids: CASSGDTIYF.

J is TRBJ1-3 and V is TRBV9, with D possibly being TRBD1 (5 bases). Trimming removed 0 bases at V and 9 bases at J, with 16 bases between. Germline CDR1 reads SGDLS; CDR2 reads YYNGEE. This CDR3 region has 15 residues. The CDR3 region has the DNA TGTGCCAGCAGCGTAGCAGGGATATTCGGTGGCACCATATATTTT. This codes for CASSVAGIFGGTIYF.

The chain links TRBV9 to TRBJ2-2; 10 bases are a match to TRBD1. Germline CDR1 reads SGDLS; CDR2 reads YYNGEE. Trimming at V came to 4 bases and at J to 2 bases, leaving 5 bases not matched to a gene. The CDR3 extends over 16 amino acids. This CDR3 is CASSLRTGGNTGELFF. Here the CDR3 DNA reads TGTGCCAGCAGCTTACGGACAGGGGGTAACACCGGGGAGCTGTTTTTT. Filled out from reference TRBV9 and TRBJ2-2, the complete variable domain reads DSGVTQTPKHLITATGQRVTLRCSPRSGDLSVYWYQQSLDQGLQFLIQYYNGEERAKGNILERFSAQQFPDLHSELNLSSLELGDSALYFCASSLRTGGNTGELFFGEGSRLTVL.

There are a few counts of this clone. The V call is TRBV4-1, the J call TRBJ1-2, with TRBD1 as a possible D gene (6 bases). The germline CDR1 and CDR2 sequences are MGHRA and YSYEKL. The CDR3 is 16 residues long. Trimming took 7 bases from V and 4 from J, leaving 22 bases between them. The CDR3 coding sequence is TGCGCCAGCAAGAGTCCTGGGAGATCGACAGGCTATGGCTACACCTTC. Its translation is CASKSPGRSTGYGYTF.

This chain links TRBV12-3 or TRBV12-4 with TRBJ1-5, with D possibly being TRBD1 (5 bases). The CDR3 has 13 residues. Between the trimmed V and J ends, which lost 7 bases and 6 bases, there was a span of 13 bases. The CDR3 region has the DNA TGTGCCAGCAAAGCCCAGGGTATTCAGCCCCAGCATTTT. Encoded protein: CASKAQGIQPQHF.

The V call is TRBV4-1, the J call TRBJ2-7; the D gene is possibly TRBD2 (6 bases). Per germline, CDR1 MGHRA and CDR2 YSYEKL. The CDR3 sequence is 16 residues long. V was pared by 3 bases and J by 3 bases, with 18 bases between. CDR3 residues: CASSQPGDFSIYEQYF. The CDR3 DNA follows: TGCGCCAGCAGCCAGCCCGGGGACTTCTCTATCTACGAGCAGTACTTC.

This clone appeared once. This chain connects TRBV6-5 to TRBJ1-1; D uncertain. This CDR3 spans 13 amino acids. The V gene lost 5 bases and the J gene lost 4 bases, with 11 bases spanning the gap. Germline lookup yields CDR1 MNHEY and CDR2 SVGAGI. CDR3 nucleotide sequence: TGTGCCAGCAGTCAAATATGGAGCACTGAAGCTTTCTTT. Translation gives CASSQIWSTEAFF.

This chain connects TRBV27 to TRBJ1-1, with 9 bases lining up with TRBD1. This CDR3 spans 13 amino acids. The ends lost 5 bases at V and 6 bases at J; junction bases unmatched: 4. The germline CDR1 and CDR2 sequences are MNHEY and SMNVEV (reference sequence). The CDR3 here is CASSVQGAAEAFF. CDR3 coding DNA: TGTGCCAGCAGTGTACAGGGGGCAGCTGAAGCTTTCTTT.

This rearrangement joins TRBV19 to TRBJ1-5; 7 nucleotides agree with TRBD1. This CDR3 is 21 amino acids long. In germline, CDR1 is LNHDA, CDR2 SQIVND (reference sequence). Losses at the gene ends were 3 bases for V and 0 bases for J; bases not matched to a gene: 20. CDR3: CASSILEGAPPVGYSNQPQHF. DNA of the CDR3: TGTGCCAGTAGTATCCTAGAGGGGGCCCCTCCGGTTGGGTATAGCAATCAGCCCCAGCATTTT.

CDR3 nucleotide sequence: TGTGCCAGCAGCCAGAGGACTAGCGGCTTGTATTTT. Encoded protein: CASSQRTSGLYF. The chain recombines TRBV3-1 (or the pseudogene TRBV3-2) with TRBJ2-3, with 10 nucleotides matching TRBD2. The CDR3 is made up of 12 amino acids. Germline V gives CDR1 LGHDT, CDR2 YNNKEL (reference sequence). V was clipped by 3 bases and J by 14 bases; unmatched bases: 5.